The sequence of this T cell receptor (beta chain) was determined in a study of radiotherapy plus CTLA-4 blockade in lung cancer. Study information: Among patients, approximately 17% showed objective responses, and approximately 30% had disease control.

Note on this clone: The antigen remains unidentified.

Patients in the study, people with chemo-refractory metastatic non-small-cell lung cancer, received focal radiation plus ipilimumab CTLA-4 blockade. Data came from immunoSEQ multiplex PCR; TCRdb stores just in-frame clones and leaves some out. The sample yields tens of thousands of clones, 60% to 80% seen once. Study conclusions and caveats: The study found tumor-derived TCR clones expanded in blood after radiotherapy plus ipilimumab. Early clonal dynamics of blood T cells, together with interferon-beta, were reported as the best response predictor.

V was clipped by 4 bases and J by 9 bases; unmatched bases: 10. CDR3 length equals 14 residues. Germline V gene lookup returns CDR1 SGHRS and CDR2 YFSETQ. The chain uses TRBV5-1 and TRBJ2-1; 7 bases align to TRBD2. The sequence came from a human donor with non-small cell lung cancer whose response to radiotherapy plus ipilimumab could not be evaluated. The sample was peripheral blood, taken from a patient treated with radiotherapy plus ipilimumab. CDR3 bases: TGCGCCAGCAGCCTTAGCGGGCGCTATGGTGAGCAGTTCTTC. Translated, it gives CASSLSGRYGEQFF.